Detailed here is one T cell receptor (beta chain). Antigen specificity is unknown. These data belong to a study of OX40 agonist ivuxolimab in advanced cancers. Study-wide findings and caveats: CD8+ T cells were the subset that, on average, had more expanded clones than CD4+.

The repertoire was sequenced with immunoSEQ multiplex PCR; TCRdb's copy has only in-frame clones and lacks some. The sample carries around 60,000 clones, approximately 81% recorded once. This CDR3 has 17 amino acids. Germline V gives CDR1 SGHNT, CDR2 YENEEA. Trimming at V came to 4 bases and at J to 4 bases, leaving 10 bases not matched to a gene. This rearrangement joins TRBV11-3 to TRBJ2-1; 10 nucleotides line up with TRBD1. The TCR originated in an adult with an advanced solid tumor such as melanoma, head and neck, liver or kidney cancer. The material was CD4+ or CD8+ T cells sorted from blood, obtained in a trial of the OX40 agonist ivuxolimab. The CDR3 protein is CASSSPFGDRGYNEQFF. The CDR3 DNA reads TGTGCCAGCAGCTCTCCATTCGGGGACAGGGGATACAATGAGCAGTTCTTC.